Described below is a single T cell receptor (beta chain) sequence and its context. This entry is derived from a study of shared clonotypes between healthy human individuals. Study context: Researchers drew samples from two women and a few men aged 18 to 49.

Sorted subsets were amplified in replicate PCRs using 150 to 250 ng DNA, some 31,000 T cell genomes. Using immunoSEQ multiplex PCR, the repertoire was profiled, and TCRdb retains in-frame clones only, with some absent. Of fewer than 850,000 clones in the sample, roughly 96% were seen once. In germline, CDR1 is MNHEY, CDR2 SVGAGI. The CDR3 totals 14 residues. The V end lost 0 bases, the J end lost 6 bases, and 11 bases lay between the germline ends. CD45RO negativity and positive selection for CCR7 defined naive CD8 cells, a population that excluded terminally differentiated effector memory CD45RA+ cells. Donors, without exception, were Caucasian adults residing in Nashville, Tennessee.

This chain joins TRBV6-5 and TRBJ1-1; D might be TRBD1 (6 bases). The TCR was taken from a man aged 25 to 40 in good health. Input material: naive CD8+ T cells sorted from blood. CDR3 nucleotides: TGTGCCAGCAGTTACTCGGGGGGCGAGGCTGAAGCTTTCTTT. Translating gives CASSYSGGEAEAFF.